A single sample gave rise to the 4 T cell receptor beta chains below, sequenced in a study of T cells in Graves' hyperthyroidism and ophthalmopathy. The TCR beta CDR3 regions underwent amplification using RNA transcripts as the source. With the HTBI primer set, the TCR CDR3 went through a first round of RT-PCR. TCRdb fed the multiplex PCR reads into MiXCR, producing one record per CDR3 protein. The repertoire includes almost 350,000 distinct CDR3 sequences, around 18% of them detected once, and 15% sits in the top ten. Sequenced material: blood. These receptors all come from a woman between 40 and 55 years old with Graves' ophthalmopathy.

This clonotype appeared many times. One end of the junction does not line up with germline, which may come from a read error. The rearrangement uses TRBV7-8 and TRBJ1-5; D call uncertain. The CDR3 is 16 residues long. Germline CDR1 and CDR2: SGHVS and FQNEAQ. The CDR3, as DNA: TGTGCCAGCAGCCTAGCGGTGACATCGGGTAATCAGCCCCAGCATTTT. It encodes CASSLAVTSGNQPQHF. Based on the CDR3 plus reference TRBV7-8 and TRBJ1-5, the full variable domain is GAGVSQSPRYKVAKRGQDVALRCDPISGHVSLFWYQQALGQGPEFLTYFQNEAQLDKSGLPSDRFFAERPEGSVSTLKIQRTQQEDSAVYLCASSLAVTSGNQPQHFGDGTRLSIL.

This clonotype was counted at least ten times. The chain combines TRBV5-1 with TRBJ2-7, with D maybe TRBD2 (5 bases). Trimming took 1 base from V and 5 from J, leaving 7 bases between them. The V gene's germline CDR1 is SGHRS and CDR2 YFSETQ. CDR3 length: 12 residues. The CDR3 region has the DNA TGCGCCAGCAGCTTGCATAGCGACGAGCAGTACTTC. The encoded protein is CASSLHSDEQYF.

This clonotype was found many times. The CDR3, as DNA: TGTGCCAGCAGTTACGTGGGGACACTGGGTGTTTACGAGCAGTACTTC. Its translation: CASSYVGTLGVYEQYF. The chain has TRBV6-5 and TRBJ2-7, with D perhaps matching TRBD1 (6 bases). The V end was cut by 2 bases, the J end by 4 bases, with 18 bases between. There are 16 residues in the CDR3. Looked up from germline, CDR1 is MNHEY and CDR2 is SVGAGI.

In this sample, this clonotype turned up many times. CDR3: CASSHSDTGELFF. DNA of the CDR3: TGTGCCAGCAGCCATTCGGACACCGGGGAGCTGTTTTTT. The genes are TRBV6-2 or TRBV6-3 and TRBJ2-2; D call uncertain. This CDR3 region has 13 residues. V gave up 6 bases and J gave up 3 bases, with 8 bases separating them. Germline V gene data show CDR1 as MNHEY and CDR2 as SVGEGT.